The present entry profiles one T cell receptor (beta chain) with its context. The naive CD8 fraction comprised CD45RO-negative cells positively selected for CCR7 and excluded terminally differentiated effector memory CD45RA+ cells. The entry originates in a study of shared clonotypes between healthy human individuals. With 5 bases removed from V and 2 bases from J, the gap between germline ends came to 19 bases. The CDR3 totals 16 residues. Germline CDR1 reads SGHVS; CDR2 reads FQNEAQ. TCRdb's copy holds only in-frame clones and misses some; the assay was immunoSEQ multiplex PCR. This repertoire shows 550,000 to 750,000 clones, 92% found once; its top ten account for approximately 24%.

Sequenced sample: naive CD8+ T cells sorted from blood. The origin of this receptor is a man aged 25-45 years in good health. The chain is built from TRBV7-8 and TRBJ2-7; D is undetermined. As DNA, the CDR3 is TGTGCCAGCAGCCTGAAGTGGCCCGCGGCTACCTACGAGCAGTACTTC. Translating gives CASSLKWPAATYEQYF.